The entry below describes one T cell receptor beta chain. Its antigen is unidentified. Germline assignment: CDR1 KGHSH and CDR2 LQKENI. The CDR3 consists of 15 residues. V was pared by 6 bases and J by 6 bases, with 20 bases between. This sample stems from a study of cytomegalovirus exposure and HLA in healthy donors. In the study overall: An analysis done earlier identified almost 120 million unique TCR beta sequences from about 179 million T cells. General study points: A later analysis, which compared TCR beta chains of equal frequency, found the HLA-associated ones more clonally expanded.

PCR used 60 Vbeta primers and 13 Jbeta primers. The protocol was immunoSEQ multiplex PCR, while the TCRdb copy is restricted to in-frame clones and leaves out a portion. The sample carries about 150,000 clones, roughly 80% recorded once. The sample comprised PBMCs. The V and J genes are TRBV18 and TRBJ1-2; D may be TRBD1 (5 bases). The source of this sequence is a woman in her 30s in good health and CMV-seronegative. The CDR3 sequence is CASSPQAQGFHGYTF. DNA for the CDR3: TGTGCCAGCTCTCCCCAGGCGCAGGGTTTTCATGGCTACACCTTC. Full variable domain (rest looked up from reference TRBV18 and TRBJ1-2): NAGVMQNPRHLVRRRGQEARLRCSPMKGHSHVYWYRQLPEEGLKFMVYLQKENIIDESGMPKERFSAEFPKEGPSILRIQQVVRGDSAAYFCASSPQAQGFHGYTFGSGTRLTVV.